The sequence of this T cell receptor (beta chain) was determined in a study of blood T cell repertoires in COVID-19. Study information: Donors in the United States, Italy and Spain gave samples during acute or convalescent COVID-19. Sample material is recorded as cDNA or gDNA derived from T cells, B-cell-depleted T cells, or PBMCs.

In the authors' workflow: Amplification of reference gene primers was used by the study to estimate nucleated cell counts. This table comes from immunoSEQ multiplex PCR, and its TCRdb copy is limited to in-frame clones, with some not included. D and trimming come from the DNA, and the V and J calls and clone size come from that table. This table holds 49,000 or so clones, roughly 80% found once. V lost 1 base and J 2 bases, leaving 9 bases between the germline ends. The CDR3 has 14 residues. CDR1 is SGHVS and CDR2 is FQNEAQ in the germline V gene. The TCR originated in a man aged 60 to 69 with active COVID-19. V usage is TRBV7-8 and J usage is TRBJ2-7; perhaps TRBD1 as D (6 bases). The material sequenced was peripheral blood. The CDR3 loop reads CASSLEGVTYEQYF. Here the CDR3 DNA reads TGTGCCAGCAGCTTAGAGGGGGTAACCTACGAGCAGTACTTC. Using reference TRBV7-8 and TRBJ2-7 for the parts outside the CDR3, the full variable domain is GAGVSQSPRYKVAKRGQDVALRCDPISGHVSLFWYQQALGQGPEFLTYFQNEAQLDKSGLPSDRFFAERPEGSVSTLKIQRTQQEDSAVYLCASSLEGVTYEQYFGPGTRLTVT.